This T cell receptor (beta chain) was sequenced during a study of blood T cell repertoires in COVID-19. The table lists this clone with a few counts. As originally analysed: Reference gene primer amplification in the assay estimated nucleated cell counts. Libraries were prepared by immunoSEQ multiplex PCR; TCRdb keeps only in-frame clonotypes and omits some of them. V and J calls and clone size are copied from that table; D and trimming were computed from the DNA. The profile shows around 200,000 clones, roughly nine tenths of them singletons. What was sequenced was peripheral blood. This TCR was recovered from an older woman with COVID-19, enrolled during active disease.

As DNA, the CDR3 is TGCGCCAGCAGTCTATCCTACAATGAGCAGTTCTTC. Residues: CASSLSYNEQFF. The chain couples TRBV5-1 to TRBJ2-1, with D unclear. With 5 bases removed from V and 1 base from J, the gap between germline ends came to 4 bases. CDR1 and CDR2 from the germline V gene are SGHRS and YFSETQ. This CDR3 region has 12 residues.